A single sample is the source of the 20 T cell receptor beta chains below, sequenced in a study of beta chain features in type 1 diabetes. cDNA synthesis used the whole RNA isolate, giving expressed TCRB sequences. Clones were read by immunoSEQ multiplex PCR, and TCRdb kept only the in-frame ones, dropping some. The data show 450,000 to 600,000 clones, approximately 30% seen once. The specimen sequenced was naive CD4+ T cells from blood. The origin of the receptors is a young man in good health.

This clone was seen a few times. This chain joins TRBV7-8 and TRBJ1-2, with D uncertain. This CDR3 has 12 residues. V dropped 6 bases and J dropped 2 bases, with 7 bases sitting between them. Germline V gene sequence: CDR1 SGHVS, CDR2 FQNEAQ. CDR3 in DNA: TGTGCCAGCAGGGAGGGCAACTATGGCTACACCTTC. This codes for CASREGNYGYTF. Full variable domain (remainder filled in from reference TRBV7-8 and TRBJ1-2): GAGVSQSPRYKVAKRGQDVALRCDPISGHVSLFWYQQALGQGPEFLTYFQNEAQLDKSGLPSDRFFAERPEGSVSTLKIQRTQQEDSAVYLCASREGNYGYTFGSGTRLTVV.

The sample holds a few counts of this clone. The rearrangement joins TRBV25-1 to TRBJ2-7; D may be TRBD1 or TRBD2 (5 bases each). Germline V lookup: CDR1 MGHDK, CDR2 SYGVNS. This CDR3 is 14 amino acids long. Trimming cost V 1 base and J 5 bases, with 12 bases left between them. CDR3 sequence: CASSESGRDHEQYF. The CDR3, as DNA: TGTGCCAGCAGTGAATCGGGCAGGGACCACGAGCAGTACTTC.

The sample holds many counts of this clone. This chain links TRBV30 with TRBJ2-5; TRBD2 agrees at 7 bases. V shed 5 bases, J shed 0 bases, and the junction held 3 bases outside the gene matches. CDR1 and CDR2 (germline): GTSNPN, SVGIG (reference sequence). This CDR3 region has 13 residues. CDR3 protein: CAWALADQETQYF. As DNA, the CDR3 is TGTGCCTGGGCGCTAGCGGACCAAGAGACCCAGTACTTC.

CDR3 region: CASSLEYEQYF. In DNA form, the CDR3 reads TGTGCCAGCAGCTTAGAATACGAGCAGTACTTC. The chain carries TRBV7-9 and TRBJ2-7; D is unresolved. Between the trimmed V and J ends, which lost 1 base and 4 bases, there was a span of 2 bases. The germline V gene encodes CDR1 SEHNR and CDR2 FQNEAQ (reference sequence). This CDR3 has 11 residues.

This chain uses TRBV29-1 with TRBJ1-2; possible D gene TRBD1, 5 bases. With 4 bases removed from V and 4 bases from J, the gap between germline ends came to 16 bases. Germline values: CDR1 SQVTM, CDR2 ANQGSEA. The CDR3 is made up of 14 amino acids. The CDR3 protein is CSVASRAGGYGYTF. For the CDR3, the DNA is TGCAGCGTTGCGTCCAGGGCCGGGGGCTATGGCTACACCTTC.

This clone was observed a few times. This CDR3 is CSVRTSWNEQFF. DNA for the CDR3: TGCAGCGTAAGGACTAGTTGGAATGAGCAGTTCTTC. This chain uses TRBV29-1 with TRBJ2-1; TRBD2 matches at 7 bases. The V gene end was trimmed by 6 bases and the J gene end by 7 bases; junction bases not matched to a gene: 6. The CDR3 loop spans 12 amino acids. Germline V gene data show CDR1 as SQVTM and CDR2 as ANQGSEA.

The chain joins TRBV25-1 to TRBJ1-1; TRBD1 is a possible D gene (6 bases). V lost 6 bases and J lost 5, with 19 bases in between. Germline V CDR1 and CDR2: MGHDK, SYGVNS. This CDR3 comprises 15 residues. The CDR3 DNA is TGTGCCAGCAGGAAGGGACAAGGGATAACTACTGAAGCTTTCTTT. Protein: CASRKGQGITTEAFF.

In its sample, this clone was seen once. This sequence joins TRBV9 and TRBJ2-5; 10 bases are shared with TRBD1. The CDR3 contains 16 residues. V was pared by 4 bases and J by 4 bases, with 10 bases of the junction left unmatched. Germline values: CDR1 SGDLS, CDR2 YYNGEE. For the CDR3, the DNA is TGTGCCAGCAGCTCGAGCGGGACAGGGGTTTTAGAGACCCAGTACTTC. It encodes CASSSSGTGVLETQYF. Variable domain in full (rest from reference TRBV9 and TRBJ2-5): DSGVTQTPKHLITATGQRVTLRCSPRSGDLSVYWYQQSLDQGLQFLIQYYNGEERAKGNILERFSAQQFPDLHSELNLSSLELGDSALYFCASSSSGTGVLETQYFGPGTRLLVL.

The CDR3 sequence is CASSLREGLDTQYF. The CDR3 coding sequence is TGTGCCAGCAGCTTACGGGAGGGCTTAGATACGCAGTATTTT. The chain combines TRBV5-4 with TRBJ2-3; TRBD2 aligns across 8 bases. The CDR3 is 14 residues long. Germline CDR1 is SGHNT and CDR2 is YYREEE (reference sequence). Germline trimming cut 2 bases from V and 5 bases from J; bases unmatched to any gene: 4.

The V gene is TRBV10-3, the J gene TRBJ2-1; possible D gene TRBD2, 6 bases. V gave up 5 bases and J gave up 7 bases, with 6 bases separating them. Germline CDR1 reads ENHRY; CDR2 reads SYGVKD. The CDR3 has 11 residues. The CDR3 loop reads CAISRENEQFF. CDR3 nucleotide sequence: TGTGCCATCAGTCGGGAGAATGAGCAGTTCTTC.

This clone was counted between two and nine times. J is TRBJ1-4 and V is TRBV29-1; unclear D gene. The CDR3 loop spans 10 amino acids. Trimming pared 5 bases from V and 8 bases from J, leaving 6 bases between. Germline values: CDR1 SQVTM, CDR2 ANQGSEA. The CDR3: CSVLNEKLFF. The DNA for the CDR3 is TGCAGCGTTTTGAACGAAAAACTGTTTTTT.

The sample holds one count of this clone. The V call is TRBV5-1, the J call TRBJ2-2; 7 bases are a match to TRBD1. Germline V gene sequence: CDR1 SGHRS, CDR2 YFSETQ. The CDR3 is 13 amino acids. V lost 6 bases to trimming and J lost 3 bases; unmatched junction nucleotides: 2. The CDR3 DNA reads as TGCGCCAGCAACAGGGGCGACACCGGGGAGCTGTTTTTT. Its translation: CASNRGDTGELFF.

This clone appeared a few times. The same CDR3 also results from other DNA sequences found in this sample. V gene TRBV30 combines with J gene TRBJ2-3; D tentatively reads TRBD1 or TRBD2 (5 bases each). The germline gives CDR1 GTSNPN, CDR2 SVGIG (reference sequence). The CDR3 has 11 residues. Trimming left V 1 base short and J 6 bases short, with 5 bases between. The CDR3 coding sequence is TGTGCCTGGAGTGGGGGGGATACGCAGTATTTT. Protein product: CAWSGGDTQYF.

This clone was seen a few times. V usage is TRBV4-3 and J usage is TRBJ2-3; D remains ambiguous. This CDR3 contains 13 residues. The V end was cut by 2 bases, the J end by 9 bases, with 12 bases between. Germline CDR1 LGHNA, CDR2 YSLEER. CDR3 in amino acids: CASSQQVSGTQYF. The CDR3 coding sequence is TGCGCCAGCAGCCAACAAGTCTCAGGCACGCAGTATTTT.

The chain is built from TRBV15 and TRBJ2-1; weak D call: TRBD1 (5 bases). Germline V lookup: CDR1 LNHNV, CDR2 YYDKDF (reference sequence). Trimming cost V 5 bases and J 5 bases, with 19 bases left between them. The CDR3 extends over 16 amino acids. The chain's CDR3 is CATSEARTRVDNEQFF. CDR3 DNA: TGTGCCACCAGCGAAGCAAGGACAAGGGTGGACAATGAGCAGTTCTTC.

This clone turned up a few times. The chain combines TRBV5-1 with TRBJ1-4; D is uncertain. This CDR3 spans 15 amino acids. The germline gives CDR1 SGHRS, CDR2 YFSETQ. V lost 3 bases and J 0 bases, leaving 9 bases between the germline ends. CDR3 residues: CASSSLGTTNEKLFF. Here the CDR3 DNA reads TGCGCCAGCAGCTCCCTAGGAACAACTAATGAAAAACTGTTTTTT. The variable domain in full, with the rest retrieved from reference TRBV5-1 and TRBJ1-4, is KAGVTQTPRYLIKTRGQQVTLSCSPISGHRSVSWYQQTPGQGLQFLFEYFSETQRNKGNFPGRFSGRQFSNSRSEMNVSTLELGDSALYLCASSSLGTTNEKLFFGSGTQLSVL.

CDR3 amino acids: CASSRPSGAVDTQYF. CDR3 in DNA: TGTGCCAGCAGCCGTCCATCTGGAGCGGTAGATACGCAGTATTTT. The chain couples TRBV27 to TRBJ2-3; TRBD2 might be the D (5 bases). Germline-derived CDR1 and CDR2 are MNHEY and SMNVEV (reference sequence). The CDR3 is 15 amino acids. V was clipped by 6 bases and J by 5 bases, with 18 bases between them.

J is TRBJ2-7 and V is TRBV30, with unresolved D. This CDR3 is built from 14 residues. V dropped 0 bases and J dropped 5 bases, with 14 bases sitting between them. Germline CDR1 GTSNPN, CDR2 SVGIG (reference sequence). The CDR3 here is CAWSVRLGYNEQYF. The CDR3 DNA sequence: TGTGCCTGGAGTGTACGATTAGGTTACAACGAGCAGTACTTC.

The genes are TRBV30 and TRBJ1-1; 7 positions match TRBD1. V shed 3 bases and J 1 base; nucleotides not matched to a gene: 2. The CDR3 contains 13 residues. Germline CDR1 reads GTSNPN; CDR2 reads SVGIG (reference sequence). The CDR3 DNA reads TGTGCCTGGAGAGGGGACAGGAACACTGAAGCTTTCTTT. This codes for CAWRGDRNTEAFF.

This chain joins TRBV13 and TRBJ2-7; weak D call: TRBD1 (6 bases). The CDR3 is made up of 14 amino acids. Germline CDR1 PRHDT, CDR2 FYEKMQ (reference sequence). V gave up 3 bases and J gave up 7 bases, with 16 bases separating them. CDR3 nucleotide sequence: TGTGCCAGCAGCTTTCGGACAGCTAGTAGGGAGCAGTACTTC. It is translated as CASSFRTASREQYF.